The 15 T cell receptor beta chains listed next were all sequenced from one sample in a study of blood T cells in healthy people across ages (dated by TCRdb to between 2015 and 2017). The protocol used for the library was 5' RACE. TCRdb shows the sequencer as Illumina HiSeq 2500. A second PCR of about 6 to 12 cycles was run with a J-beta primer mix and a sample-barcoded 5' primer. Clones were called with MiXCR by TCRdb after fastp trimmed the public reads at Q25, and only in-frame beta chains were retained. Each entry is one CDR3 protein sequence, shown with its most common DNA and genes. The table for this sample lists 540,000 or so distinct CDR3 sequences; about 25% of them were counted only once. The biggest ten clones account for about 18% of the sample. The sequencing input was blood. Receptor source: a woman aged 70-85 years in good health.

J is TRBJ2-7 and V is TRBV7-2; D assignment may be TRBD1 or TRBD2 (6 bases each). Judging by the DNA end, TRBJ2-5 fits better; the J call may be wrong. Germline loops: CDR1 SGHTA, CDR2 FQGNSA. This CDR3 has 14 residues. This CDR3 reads CASSAGGTKETQYF. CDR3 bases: TGTGCCAGCAGCGCCGGGGGCACCAAAGAGACCCAGTACTTC.

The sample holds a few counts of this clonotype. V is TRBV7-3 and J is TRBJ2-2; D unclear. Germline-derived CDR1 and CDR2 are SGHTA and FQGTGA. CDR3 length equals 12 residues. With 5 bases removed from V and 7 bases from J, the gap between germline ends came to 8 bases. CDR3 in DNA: TGTGCCAGCAGCGCCCAACTCGGGGAGCTGTTTTTT. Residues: CASSAQLGELFF.

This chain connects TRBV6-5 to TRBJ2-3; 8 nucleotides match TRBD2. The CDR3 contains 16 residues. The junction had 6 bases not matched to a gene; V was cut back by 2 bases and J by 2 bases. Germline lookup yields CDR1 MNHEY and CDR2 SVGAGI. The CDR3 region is CASSYGAGGPTDTQYF. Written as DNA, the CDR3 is TGTGCCAGCAGTTACGGCGCGGGAGGCCCCACAGATACGCAGTATTTT.

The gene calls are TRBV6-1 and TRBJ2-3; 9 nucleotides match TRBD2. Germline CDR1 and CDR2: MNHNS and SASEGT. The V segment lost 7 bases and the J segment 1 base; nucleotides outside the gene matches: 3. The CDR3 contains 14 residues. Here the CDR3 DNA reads TGTGCCAGCAAGGCTAGCGGGGGCACAGATACGCAGTATTTT. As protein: CASKASGGTDTQYF.

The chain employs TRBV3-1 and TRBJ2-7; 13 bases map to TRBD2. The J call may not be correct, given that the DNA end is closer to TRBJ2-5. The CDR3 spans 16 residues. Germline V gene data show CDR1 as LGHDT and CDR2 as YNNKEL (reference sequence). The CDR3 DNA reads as TGTGCCAGCAGCGAACAGGGACTAGCGGGGTCGGAGACCCAGTACTTC. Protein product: CASSEQGLAGSETQYF.

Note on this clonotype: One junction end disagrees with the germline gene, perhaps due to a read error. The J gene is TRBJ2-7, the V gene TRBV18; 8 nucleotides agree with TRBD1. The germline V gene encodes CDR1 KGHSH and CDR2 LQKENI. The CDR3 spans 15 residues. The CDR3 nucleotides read TGTGCCAGTTCACCGACGCTCAGGGGGCAGTACGAGCAGTACTTC. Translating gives CASSPTLRGQYEQYF.

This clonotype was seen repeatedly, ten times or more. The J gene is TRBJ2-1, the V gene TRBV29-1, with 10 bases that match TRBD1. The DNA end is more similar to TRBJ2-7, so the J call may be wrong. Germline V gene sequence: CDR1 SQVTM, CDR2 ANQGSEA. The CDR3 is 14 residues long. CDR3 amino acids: CSVGSGTGVSEQYF. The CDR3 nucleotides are TGCAGCGTTGGTTCCGGGACAGGGGTTAGCGAGCAGTACTTC.

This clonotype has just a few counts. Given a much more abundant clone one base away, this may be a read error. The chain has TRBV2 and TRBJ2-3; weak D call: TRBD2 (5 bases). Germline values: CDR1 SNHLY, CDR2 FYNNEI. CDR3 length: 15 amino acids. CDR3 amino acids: CASKRNLGRENTRYF. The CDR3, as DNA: TGTGCCAGCAAGAGAAACTTGGGAAGGGAGAATACGCGGTATTTT.

CDR3 in amino acids: CASSLQGDETQYF. The CDR3, as DNA: TGCGCCAGCAGCTTACAGGGGGACGAGACCCAGTACTTC. The gene calls are TRBV5-1 and TRBJ2-5; TRBD1 aligns across 8 bases. V dropped 2 bases and J dropped 5; count of bases not matched to a gene: 2. The germline gives CDR1 SGHRS, CDR2 YFSETQ. This CDR3 has 13 residues. Full variable domain (rest looked up from reference TRBV5-1 and TRBJ2-5): KAGVTQTPRYLIKTRGQQVTLSCSPISGHRSVSWYQQTPGQGLQFLFEYFSETQRNKGNFPGRFSGRQFSNSRSEMNVSTLELGDSALYLCASSLQGDETQYFGPGTRLLVL.

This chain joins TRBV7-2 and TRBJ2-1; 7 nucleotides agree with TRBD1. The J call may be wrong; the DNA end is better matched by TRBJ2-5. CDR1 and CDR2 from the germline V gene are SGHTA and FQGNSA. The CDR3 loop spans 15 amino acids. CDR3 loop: CASSFYWDRKETQYF. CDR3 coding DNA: TGTGCCAGCAGCTTCTACTGGGACAGAAAAGAGACCCAGTACTTC.

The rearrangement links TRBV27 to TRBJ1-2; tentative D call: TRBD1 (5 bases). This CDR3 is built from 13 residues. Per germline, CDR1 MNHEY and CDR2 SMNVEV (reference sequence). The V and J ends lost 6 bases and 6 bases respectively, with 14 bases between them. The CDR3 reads CASRPGWGHGYTF. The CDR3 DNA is TGTGCCAGCAGGCCCGGGTGGGGCCATGGCTACACCTTC.

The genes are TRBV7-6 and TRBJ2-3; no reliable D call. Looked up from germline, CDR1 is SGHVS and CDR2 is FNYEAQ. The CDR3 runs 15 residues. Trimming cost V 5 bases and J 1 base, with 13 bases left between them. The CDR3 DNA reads TGTGCCAGCAGCCAATCGTCCCTTGGCACAGATACGCAGTATTTT. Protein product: CASSQSSLGTDTQYF.

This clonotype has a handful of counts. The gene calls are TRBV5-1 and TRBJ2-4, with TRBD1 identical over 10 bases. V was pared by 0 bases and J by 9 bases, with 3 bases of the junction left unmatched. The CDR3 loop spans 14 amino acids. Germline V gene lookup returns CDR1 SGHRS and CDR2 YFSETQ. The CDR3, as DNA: TGCGCCAGCAGCTTGGCTGGGACAGGGGCCATTCAGTACTTC. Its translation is CASSLAGTGAIQYF.

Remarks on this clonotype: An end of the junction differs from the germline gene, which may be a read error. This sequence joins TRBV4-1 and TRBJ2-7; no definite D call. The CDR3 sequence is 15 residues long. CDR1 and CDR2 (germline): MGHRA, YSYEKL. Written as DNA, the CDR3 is TGCGCCAGCAGCCAAGGACACGGAGAAGGATACGGGCAGTACTTC. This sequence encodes CASSQGHGEGYGQYF.

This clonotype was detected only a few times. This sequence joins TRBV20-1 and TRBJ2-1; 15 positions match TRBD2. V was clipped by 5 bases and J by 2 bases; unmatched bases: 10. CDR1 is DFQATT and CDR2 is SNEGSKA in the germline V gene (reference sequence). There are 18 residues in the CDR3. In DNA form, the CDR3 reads TGCAGTGCTCCCCGGACTAGCGGGGGGGCCGGACCCTACAATGAGCAGTTCTTC. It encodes CSAPRTSGGAGPYNEQFF.